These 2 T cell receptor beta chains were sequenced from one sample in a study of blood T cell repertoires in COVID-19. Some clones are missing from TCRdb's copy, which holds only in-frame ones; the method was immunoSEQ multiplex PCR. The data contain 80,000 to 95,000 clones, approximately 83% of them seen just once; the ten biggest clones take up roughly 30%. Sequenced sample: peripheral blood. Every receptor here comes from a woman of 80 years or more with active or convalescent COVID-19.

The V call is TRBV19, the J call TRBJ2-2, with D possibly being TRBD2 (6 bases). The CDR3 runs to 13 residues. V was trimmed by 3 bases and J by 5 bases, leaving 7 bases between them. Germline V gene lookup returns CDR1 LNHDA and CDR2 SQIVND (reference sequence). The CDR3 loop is CASSMRGTGELFF. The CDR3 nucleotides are TGTGCCAGTAGTATGCGGGGAACCGGGGAGCTGTTTTTT.

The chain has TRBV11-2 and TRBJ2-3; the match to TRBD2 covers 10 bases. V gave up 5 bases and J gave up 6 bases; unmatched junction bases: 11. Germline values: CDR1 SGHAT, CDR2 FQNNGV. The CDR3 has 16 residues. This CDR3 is CASSQTLAGVLDTQYF. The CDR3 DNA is TGTGCCAGCAGCCAAACCCTAGCGGGAGTGCTGGATACGCAGTATTTT.